Below, 5 T cell receptor beta chains from the same sample are listed, as sequenced in a study of shared clonotypes between healthy human individuals. Measured with immunoSEQ multiplex PCR; TCRdb has only the in-frame clones, and not every one. The repertoire holds 2 million to 2.5 million clones, with 85% to 95% as singletons. Sequencing input: naive CD4+ T cells from PBMCs. The subset denotes: CD45RA+ positively selected. The source of these receptors is a man in his late teens or twenties in good health. Some clones in this sample may be carry-over from other donors' samples.

CDR3 coding DNA: TGTGCCAGCAGCCGAGACAGCCCTAATGAAAAACTGTTTTTT. Protein: CASSRDSPNEKLFF. The J gene is TRBJ1-4, the V gene TRBV7-9; D might be TRBD1 (5 bases). Germline V gene data show CDR1 as SEHNR and CDR2 as FQNEAQ (reference sequence). V was pared by 5 bases and J by 3 bases, with 10 bases between. CDR3 size: 14 residues.

A remark on this clone: A junction end diverges from the germline sequence, so it may reflect a read error. V gene TRBV5-1 combines with J gene TRBJ1-3; no clear D gene. There are 12 residues in the CDR3. Looked up from germline, CDR1 is SGHRS and CDR2 is YFSETQ. In DNA, the CDR3 is TGCGCCAGCAGCTTCGCTGGAGACACCATATATTTT. This gives the protein CASSFAGDTIYF.

The chain couples TRBV7-2 to TRBJ1-4, with 7 bases identical to TRBD1. CDR1 SGHTA and CDR2 FQGNSA come from the germline V gene. V gave up 1 base and J gave up 1 base; unmatched junction bases: 3. The CDR3 consists of 16 residues. CDR3 nucleotide sequence: TGTGCCAGCAGCTTAGTGGGGACAGAAACTAATGAAAAACTGTTTTTT. It codes for CASSLVGTETNEKLFF. Drawing the rest from reference TRBV7-2 and TRBJ1-4, the complete variable domain is GAGVSQSPSNKVTEKGKDVELRCDPISGHTALYWYRQSLGQGLEFLIYFQGNSAPDKSGLPSDRFSAERTGGSVSTLTIQRTQQEDSAVYLCASSLVGTETNEKLFFGSGTQLSVL.

This clone was found once. J is TRBJ2-1 and V is TRBV27, with a possible D match to TRBD1 (6 bases). The CDR3 has 13 residues. V was trimmed by 6 bases and J by 4 bases, leaving 10 bases between them. The germline V gene encodes CDR1 MNHEY and CDR2 SMNVEV (reference sequence). This CDR3 is CASRTGVYNEQFF. The CDR3 DNA follows: TGTGCCAGCAGGACAGGAGTATACAATGAGCAGTTCTTC.

V usage is TRBV6-5 and J usage is TRBJ1-1; possible D gene TRBD1, 6 bases. Trimming pared 6 bases from V and 3 bases from J, leaving 17 bases between. The V gene's germline CDR1 is MNHEY and CDR2 SVGAGI. This CDR3 spans 15 amino acids. This CDR3 is CASRGPTGSYTEAFF. CDR3 sequence (DNA): TGTGCCAGCAGGGGCCCAACAGGGTCCTACACTGAAGCTTTCTTT.